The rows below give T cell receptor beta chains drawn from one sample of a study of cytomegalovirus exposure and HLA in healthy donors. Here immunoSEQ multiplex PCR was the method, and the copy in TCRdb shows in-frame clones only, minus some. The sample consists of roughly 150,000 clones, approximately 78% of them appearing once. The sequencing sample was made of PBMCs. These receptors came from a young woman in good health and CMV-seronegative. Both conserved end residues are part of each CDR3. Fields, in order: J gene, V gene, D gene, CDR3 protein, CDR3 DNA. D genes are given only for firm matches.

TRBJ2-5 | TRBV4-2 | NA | CASSQGDFQETQYF | TGTGCCAGCAGCCAAGGAGATTTCCAAGAGACCCAGTACTTC
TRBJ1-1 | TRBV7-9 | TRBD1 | CASSLRDRGSTEAFF | TGTGCCAGCAGCCTCCGGGACAGGGGAAGTACTGAAGCTTTCTTT
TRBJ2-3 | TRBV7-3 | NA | CASSLGGAFTDTQYF | TGTGCCAGCAGCTTAGGCGGGGCCTTCACAGATACGCAGTATTTT
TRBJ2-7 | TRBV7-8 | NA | CASSVNNRDEQYF | TGTGCCAGCAGCGTAAATAACAGGGACGAGCAGTACTTC
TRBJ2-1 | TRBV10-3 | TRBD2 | CAIWAGLAGYEQFF | TGTGCCATCTGGGCGGGACTAGCGGGATACGAGCAGTTCTTC
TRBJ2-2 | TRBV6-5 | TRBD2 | CASRAAGGGELFF | TGTGCCAGCAGAGCAGCGGGGGGCGGGGAGCTGTTTTTT
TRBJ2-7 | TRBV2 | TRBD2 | CASTQGLAGPSGEQYF | TGTGCCAGCACCCAAGGACTAGCGGGGCCCTCTGGCGAGCAGTACTTC
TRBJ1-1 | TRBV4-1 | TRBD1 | CASSPRGAGGGNTEAFF | TGCGCCAGCAGCCCGAGGGGGGCAGGGGGAGGAAACACTGAAGCTTTCTTT
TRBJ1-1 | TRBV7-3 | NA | CASSLGGSRNTEAFF | TGTGCCAGCAGCTTAGGGGGGTCCCGGAACACTGAAGCTTTCTTT
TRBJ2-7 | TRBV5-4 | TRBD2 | CASSVPLAGNSYEQYF | TGTGCCAGCAGCGTACCCCTAGCGGGAAACTCCTACGAGCAGTACTTC
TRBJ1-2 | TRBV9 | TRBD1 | CASRGLTGGAGYTF | TGTGCCAGCAGGGGACTGACAGGGGGTGCTGGCTACACCTTC
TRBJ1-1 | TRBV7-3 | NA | CASSLSKNTEAFF | TGTGCCAGCAGCCTAAGTAAGAACACTGAAGCTTTCTTT
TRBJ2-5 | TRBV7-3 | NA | CASSSGFGGETQYF | TGTGCCAGCAGCTCTGGCTTCGGGGGAGAGACCCAGTACTTC